The 19 T cell receptor beta chains presented below share a single source sample, sequenced in a study of beta chain features in type 1 diabetes. Regarding the study as a whole: Type 1 diabetes patients had moderately but significantly shorter TCRB CDR3s in all four CD4+ subsets.

Antigens for these TCRs are unknown. Isolated RNA was reverse transcribed in full, so expressed TCRB transcripts were sequenced. The data were produced by immunoSEQ multiplex PCR, yet TCRdb's version contains in-frame clones alone and is incomplete. In the table there are 240,000 or so clones, roughly 22% of which are singletons. Material: naive CD4+ T cells from blood. The receptors stem from a woman in her forties with type 1 diabetes.

V and J are TRBV9 and TRBJ1-2, with 8 bases aligning to TRBD1. The CDR3 has 18 residues. V shed 3 bases and J 0 bases; nucleotides not matched to a gene: 13. CDR1 is SGDLS and CDR2 is YYNGEE in the germline V gene. In DNA form, the CDR3 reads TGTGCCAGCAGCGGCCCTGGGACAGGCGGCAAAGCTAACTATGGCTACACCTTC. Its translation is CASSGPGTGGKANYGYTF.

This clone turned up a few times. The chain employs TRBV15 and TRBJ2-1; the match to TRBD2 covers 9 bases. Trimming at V came to 0 bases and at J to 8 bases, leaving 8 bases not matched to a gene. In germline, CDR1 is LNHNV, CDR2 YYDKDF (reference sequence). The CDR3 spans 16 residues. The CDR3 is CATSRDLAGTSDEQFF. The DNA of the CDR3 is TGTGCCACCAGCAGAGATCTAGCGGGGACTAGTGATGAGCAGTTCTTC.

Only a few counts were recorded for this clone. This same CDR3 is encoded by further DNA sequences in the sample. The chain combines TRBV9 with TRBJ2-7; 10 nucleotides line up with TRBD1. Germline CDR1 SGDLS, CDR2 YYNGEE. With 3 bases clipped from V and 0 bases from J, the junction kept 3 bases outside the gene matches. The CDR3 is made up of 15 amino acids. The chain's CDR3 is CASSAGTGASYEQYF. DNA of the CDR3: TGTGCCAGCAGCGCCGGGACAGGGGCCTCCTACGAGCAGTACTTC.

V gene TRBV4-3 combines with J gene TRBJ2-2; no reliable D call. Trimming left V 1 base short and J 4 bases short, with 19 bases between. CDR1 and CDR2 from the germline V gene are LGHNA and YSLEER. The CDR3 is 18 residues long. For the CDR3, the DNA is TGCGCCAGCAGCCAAGGAGGAGTCTTGGTGCTCGGCACCGGGGAGCTGTTTTTT. Amino acids: CASSQGGVLVLGTGELFF.

CDR3 nucleotides: TGCGCCAGCAGCCCTTACCCGAGCTCCTACAATGAGCAGTTCTTC. It is translated as CASSPYPSSYNEQFF. The chain recombines TRBV5-1 with TRBJ2-1, with D unresolved. The germline CDR1 and CDR2 sequences are SGHRS and YFSETQ. CDR3 length: 15 residues. Trimming shortened V by 4 bases and J by 0 bases, and 11 bases separated the two germline ends.

There are a few counts of this clone. The V gene is TRBV7-2, the J gene TRBJ2-3; TRBD2 aligns across 7 bases. The CDR3 length is 15 residues. CDR1 and CDR2 from the germline V gene are SGHTA and FQGNSA. After removal of 3 bases from V and 1 base from J, the junction contained 4 bases not matched to a gene. For the CDR3, the DNA is TGTGCCAGCAGCTTGGCGCTAGCGGGCACAGATACGCAGTATTTT. It encodes CASSLALAGTDTQYF.

V gene TRBV6-5 combines with J gene TRBJ2-7; TRBD2 matches at 10 bases. The CDR3 covers 15 residues. V dropped 2 bases and J dropped 0; count of bases not matched to a gene: 1. Germline CDR1 is MNHEY and CDR2 is SVGAGI. In DNA, the CDR3 is TGTGCCAGCAGTTACGGACTAGCGGCCTCCTACGAGCAGTACTTC. It encodes CASSYGLAASYEQYF.

The CDR3 sequence is CASSQSLQFSYEQYF. The CDR3 DNA reads as TGCGCCAGCAGTCAATCGTTACAGTTCTCCTACGAGCAGTACTTC. The chain employs TRBV23-1 and TRBJ2-7; the D is unclear. Being an ORF, TRBV23-1 has a function that is uncertain. This CDR3 is 15 amino acids long. V shed 0 bases and J shed 0 bases, with 9 bases lying between them.

The V call is TRBV27, the J call TRBJ1-4; no clear D. CDR1 is MNHEY and CDR2 is SMNVEV in the germline V gene (reference sequence). Trimming removed 5 bases from V and 5 bases from J, with 21 bases in between. CDR3 length equals 17 residues. The CDR3 reads CASSRTQAEPVNEKLFF. The CDR3 coding sequence is TGTGCCAGCAGTCGCACCCAAGCGGAACCGGTGAATGAAAAACTGTTTTTT.

V and J are TRBV11-2 and TRBJ2-5; maybe TRBD2 (5 bases). Germline CDR1 reads SGHAT; CDR2 reads FQNNGV. V gave up 5 bases and J gave up 5 bases, with 9 bases separating them. There are 12 residues in the CDR3. CDR3: CASSPEGETQYF. The CDR3 DNA sequence: TGTGCCAGCAGCCCCGAGGGTGAGACCCAGTACTTC.

The chain uses TRBV5-4 and TRBJ1-1, with D unresolved. CDR3 length: 13 amino acids. The V end lost 4 bases, the J end lost 1 base, and 8 bases lay between the germline ends. From germline, CDR1 is SGHNT and CDR2 YYREEE (reference sequence). The CDR3 loop reads CASSEGTNTEAFF. CDR3 DNA: TGTGCCAGCAGCGAGGGAACGAACACTGAAGCTTTCTTT. The whole variable domain, filled in from reference TRBV5-4 and TRBJ1-1, reads ETGVTQSPTHLIKTRGQQVTLRCSSQSGHNTVSWYQQALGQGPQFIFQYYREEENGRGNFPPRFSGLQFPNYSSELNVNALELDDSALYLCASSEGTNTEAFFGQGTRLTVV.

The gene calls are TRBV7-2 and TRBJ2-7; 10 bases match TRBD2. V dropped 5 bases and J dropped 3; count of bases not matched to a gene: 7. The CDR3 consists of 15 residues. CDR1 and CDR2 from the germline V gene are SGHTA and FQGNSA. In nucleotides, the CDR3 is TGTGCCAGCAGCGCCAGCGGGGGGGTCTACTACGAGCAGTACTTC. This codes for CASSASGGVYYEQYF. Together with reference TRBV7-2 and TRBJ2-7, the CDR3 gives the full variable domain: GAGVSQSPSNKVTEKGKDVELRCDPISGHTALYWYRQSLGQGLEFLIYFQGNSAPDKSGLPSDRFSAERTGGSVSTLTIQRTQQEDSAVYLCASSASGGVYYEQYFGPGTRLTVT.

The V gene is TRBV6-5, the J gene TRBJ1-1; a possible D gene is TRBD1 (5 bases). CDR3 length: 15 amino acids. V shed 2 bases and J shed 1 base, with 11 bases lying between them. The germline CDR1 and CDR2 sequences are MNHEY and SVGAGI. CDR3 sequence (DNA): TGTGCCAGCAGTTACCGGGGACTTAAGAACACTGAAGCTTTCTTT. Its translation is CASSYRGLKNTEAFF.

The V gene is TRBV11-2, the J gene TRBJ1-2, with D uncertain. CDR1 and CDR2 from the germline V gene are SGHAT and FQNNGV. The CDR3 extends over 13 amino acids. V was clipped by 1 base and J by 6 bases, with 9 bases between them. CDR3 bases: TGTGCCAGCAGCTTAGCCACCGACAATGGCTACACCTTC. Protein: CASSLATDNGYTF. Drawing the rest from reference TRBV11-2 and TRBJ1-2, the complete variable domain is EAGVAQSPRYKIIEKRQSVAFWCNPISGHATLYWYQQILGQGPKLLIQFQNNGVVDDSQLPKDRFSAERLKGVDSTLKIQPAKLEDSAVYLCASSLATDNGYTFGSGTRLTVV.

This clone was seen a few times. The V call is TRBV20-1, the J call TRBJ2-1; 8 nucleotides align to TRBD1. The CDR3 is 11 residues long. Germline-derived CDR1 and CDR2 are DFQATT and SNEGSKA (reference sequence). V lost 5 bases and J lost 12; bases outside the gene matches: 6. The CDR3 sequence is CSAGDRRRQFF. The CDR3 DNA sequence: TGCAGTGCTGGGGACAGGAGAAGGCAGTTCTTC.

This clone has a handful of counts. V and J are TRBV7-9 and TRBJ1-6; no clear D gene. V was trimmed by 5 bases and J by 7 bases, leaving 9 bases between them. Germline V lookup: CDR1 SEHNR, CDR2 FQNEAQ (reference sequence). This CDR3 has 13 amino acids. CDR3 nucleotides: TGTGCCAGCAGCCTTCAAGAGAATTCACCCCTCCACTTT. It is translated as CASSLQENSPLHF.

The genes are TRBV11-2 and TRBJ2-4; the D gene is possibly TRBD1 (7 bases). The length of the CDR3 is 13 residues. Trimming left V 1 base short and J 14 bases short, with 15 bases between. CDR1 and CDR2 (germline): SGHAT, FQNNGV. The chain's CDR3 is CASSLVQGGEEYF. The CDR3 coding sequence is TGTGCCAGCAGCTTAGTTCAGGGGGGCGAGGAGTACTTC.

This clone appeared a few times. The genes are TRBV2 and TRBJ2-5; the match to TRBD2 covers 8 bases. The CDR3 is 14 residues long. CDR1 SNHLY and CDR2 FYNNEI come from the germline V gene. With 7 bases clipped from V and 4 bases from J, the junction kept 8 bases outside the gene matches. The CDR3, as DNA: TGTGCCAGCAACAGGCGGGAGGTGGGAGAGACCCAGTACTTC. It encodes CASNRREVGETQYF.

This clone has just a few counts. The chain couples TRBV18 to TRBJ1-2; D gene uncertain. V dropped 0 bases and J dropped 8 bases, with 13 bases sitting between them. Per germline, CDR1 KGHSH and CDR2 LQKENI. CDR3 length: 14 residues. CDR3 nucleotide sequence: TGTGCCAGCTCACCACCGGCCCGGGAGGGAGGCTACACCTTC. It yields the protein CASSPPAREGGYTF. Full variable domain (outside the CDR3, taken from reference TRBV18 and TRBJ1-2): NAGVMQNPRHLVRRRGQEARLRCSPMKGHSHVYWYRQLPEEGLKFMVYLQKENIIDESGMPKERFSAEFPKEGPSILRIQQVVRGDSAAYFCASSPPAREGGYTFGSGTRLTVV.